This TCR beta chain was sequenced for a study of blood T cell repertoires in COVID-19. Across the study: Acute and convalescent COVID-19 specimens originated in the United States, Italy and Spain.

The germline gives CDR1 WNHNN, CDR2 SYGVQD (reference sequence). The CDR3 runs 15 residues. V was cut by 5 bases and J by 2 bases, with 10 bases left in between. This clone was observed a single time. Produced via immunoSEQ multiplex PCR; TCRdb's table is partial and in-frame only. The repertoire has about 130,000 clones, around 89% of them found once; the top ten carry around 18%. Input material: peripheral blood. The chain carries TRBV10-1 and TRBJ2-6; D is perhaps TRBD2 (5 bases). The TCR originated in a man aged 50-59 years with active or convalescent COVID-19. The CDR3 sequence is CASSPWGAGANVLTF. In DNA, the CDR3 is TGCGCCAGCAGTCCGTGGGGAGCTGGGGCCAACGTCCTGACTTTC.